What follows are 20 T cell receptor beta chains derived from one specimen sequenced in a study of siplizumab effects on memory and regulatory T cells. Profiled with immunoSEQ multiplex PCR; TCRdb holds only in-frame clones, not every one. The profile shows around 100,000 clones, about 95% of them singletons. The sequencing sample was made of non-Treg CD4+ T cells sorted from blood. The receptors shown here come from a human donor in good health.

V and J are TRBV6-5 and TRBJ1-3; D may be TRBD1 (5 bases). Between the trimmed V and J ends, which lost 6 bases and 0 bases, there was a span of 12 bases. This CDR3 contains 15 residues. Germline values: CDR1 MNHEY, CDR2 SVGAGI. CDR3 nucleotides: TGTGCCAGCAGCTCGGGACGATACTCTGGAAACACCATATATTTT. It codes for CASSSGRYSGNTIYF.

The CDR3 DNA is TGCGCCAGCAGCTTGGCCGGGAAAATCTCGGGAACAGTCCCTGGAAACACCATATATTTT. Its translation is CASSLAGKISGTVPGNTIYF. This chain uses TRBV5-1 with TRBJ1-3; D ambiguous. V lost 0 bases and J lost 2, with 24 bases in between. Germline V lookup: CDR1 SGHRS, CDR2 YFSETQ. The CDR3 has 20 residues.

V usage is TRBV6-5 and J usage is TRBJ1-2, with 7 bases matching TRBD1. Germline trimming cut 2 bases from V and 4 bases from J; bases unmatched to any gene: 7. The germline V gene encodes CDR1 MNHEY and CDR2 SVGAGI. The CDR3 has 15 amino acids. CDR3 in amino acids: CASSYTSGQAYGYTF. The DNA for the CDR3 is TGTGCCAGCAGTTACACTTCCGGACAGGCCTATGGCTACACCTTC.

V and J are TRBV28 and TRBJ2-7, with 11 bases matching TRBD2. Germline trimming cut 7 bases from V and 12 bases from J; bases unmatched to any gene: 14. This CDR3 is built from 14 residues. Germline V gene lookup returns CDR1 MDHEN and CDR2 SYDVKM. CDR3 DNA: TGTGCCAGCACCCGGTCCGGGACTAGCGGAAAGTGGTACTTC. Encoded protein: CASTRSGTSGKWYF.

The sample holds one count of this clone. The genes are TRBV21-1 and TRBJ2-7; no DNA check was done on the table's D call, TRBD1. TRBV21-1 is a recognized pseudogene. CDR3 length equals 15 residues. CDR3 sequence (DNA): TGTGCCAGCATAAGGTACTCTCAGGCCGCCTACGAGCAGTACTTC. Translated, it gives CASIRYSQAAYEQYF.

V gene TRBV6-1 combines with J gene TRBJ1-5; 7 bases match TRBD1. The CDR3 runs 15 residues. V shed 6 bases and J 1 base; nucleotides not matched to a gene: 6. Germline V CDR1 and CDR2: MNHNS, SASEGT. CDR3 nucleotides: TGTGCCAGCAGCGGGGGGACAGACAGCAATCAGCCCCAGCATTTT. It is translated as CASSGGTDSNQPQHF.

As for this clone: The identical CDR3 is also encoded by other nucleotide sequences in the sample. The CDR3 loop is CASSLSSGSYNEQFF. In DNA, the CDR3 is TGCGCCAGCAGCTTGAGTAGCGGGTCCTACAATGAGCAGTTCTTC. This chain connects TRBV5-1 to TRBJ2-1; 7 nucleotides line up with TRBD2. Germline V gives CDR1 SGHRS, CDR2 YFSETQ. V lost 1 base, J lost 1 base, and 2 bases stayed unmatched. CDR3 size: 15 residues.

The V call is TRBV2, the J call TRBJ2-2; a weak D match, TRBD1 (5 bases). The CDR3 runs 15 residues. Trimming took 5 bases from V and 0 from J, leaving 10 bases between them. Germline CDR1 SNHLY, CDR2 FYNNEI. Here the CDR3 DNA reads TGTGCCAGCAGTAAGGGGATAGCGAACACCGGGGAGCTGTTTTTT. This translates into CASSKGIANTGELFF.

V usage is TRBV10-3 and J usage is TRBJ2-4; D uncertain. V gave up 3 bases and J gave up 8 bases, with 8 bases separating them. Germline V gene data show CDR1 as ENHRY and CDR2 as SYGVKD. This CDR3 has 12 residues. CDR3 sequence: CAISDPSDIQYF. The CDR3 nucleotides are TGTGCCATCAGTGACCCCTCGGACATTCAGTACTTC.

The DNA for the CDR3 is TGTGCCAGCAGCCGTTACAGCGGGGGGAGCCCGCGTAGCACAGATACGCAGTATTTT. It is translated as CASSRYSGGSPRSTDTQYF. The chain is built from TRBV4-2 and TRBJ2-3; 9 nucleotides agree with TRBD2. V was pared by 4 bases and J by 0 bases, with 14 bases of the junction left unmatched. Germline-derived CDR1 and CDR2 are LGHNA and YNFKEQ. The CDR3 totals 19 residues.

The chain uses TRBV14 and TRBJ2-7; possibly TRBD2 for D (5 bases). Germline V gene lookup returns CDR1 SGHDN and CDR2 FVKESK. V lost 1 base and J 5 bases, leaving 9 bases between the germline ends. The CDR3 sequence is 13 residues long. The CDR3 reads CASSQVPGNEQYF. CDR3 bases: TGTGCCAGCAGCCAAGTACCCGGGAACGAGCAGTACTTC.

V usage is TRBV6-5 and J usage is TRBJ2-1; D is perhaps TRBD2 (6 bases). The CDR3 extends over 14 amino acids. V dropped 5 bases and J dropped 9 bases, with 17 bases sitting between them. CDR1 is MNHEY and CDR2 is SVGAGI in the germline V gene. The chain's CDR3 is CASSRSGVAGEQFF. The CDR3 coding sequence is TGTGCCAGCAGTCGGTCGGGAGTCGCTGGTGAGCAGTTCTTC.

The chain has TRBV7-9 and TRBJ2-3; 7 bases match TRBD2. The V gene's germline CDR1 is SEHNR and CDR2 FQNEAQ (reference sequence). Unmatched junction bases numbered 5, after V lost 3 bases and J lost 2 bases. This CDR3 is built from 15 residues. As DNA, the CDR3 is TGTGCCAGCAGCTTGAGGACTAGACTCACAGATACGCAGTATTTT. Translating it yields CASSLRTRLTDTQYF.

The rearrangement uses TRBV14 and TRBJ2-7, with TRBD1 identical over 9 bases. Per the germline V gene, CDR1 is SGHDN and CDR2 is FVKESK. CDR3 size: 15 residues. J was trimmed by 6 bases and V by 5 bases; bases with no gene match: 11. The CDR3 coding sequence is TGTGCCAGCAGCAATCCGGGACAGGGAGTTTTCGAGCAGTACTTC. This codes for CASSNPGQGVFEQYF. The whole variable domain, filled in from reference TRBV14 and TRBJ2-7, reads EAGVTQFPSHSVIEKGQTVTLRCDPISGHDNLYWYRRVMGKEIKFLLHFVKESKQDESGMPNNRFLAERTGGTYSTLKVQPAELEDSGVYFCASSNPGQGVFEQYFGPGTRLTVT.

The chain carries TRBV6-4 and TRBJ1-1; D call uncertain. CDR3 length: 13 amino acids. V gave up 6 bases and J gave up 7 bases, with 15 bases separating them. CDR1 is MRHNA and CDR2 is SNTAGT in the germline V gene. DNA of the CDR3: TGTGCCAGCAGACCACCCCCCATCGTTGAAGCTTTCTTT. It translates to CASRPPPIVEAFF.

The rearrangement links TRBV28 to TRBJ2-7; a possible D gene is TRBD1 (6 bases). Germline CDR1 and CDR2: MDHEN and SYDVKM. V lost 2 bases and J lost 2, with 10 bases in between. The CDR3 has 14 residues. The CDR3 nucleotides read TGTGCCAGCAGTTTAGGGGGCAAAACCTACGAGCAGTACTTC. Protein sequence: CASSLGGKTYEQYF.

V gene TRBV10-3 combines with J gene TRBJ1-2; perhaps TRBD1 as D (5 bases). V lost 4 bases and J lost 8, with 17 bases in between. Germline assignment: CDR1 ENHRY and CDR2 SYGVKD. The CDR3 covers 14 residues. The CDR3 DNA sequence: TGTGCCATCAGTGGAGGGGCACAGGTGGGGGGCTACACCTTC. Amino acids: CAISGGAQVGGYTF.

V is TRBV5-6 and J is TRBJ2-7; a possible D gene is TRBD2 (6 bases). There are 14 residues in the CDR3. V was cut by 4 bases and J by 4 bases, with 15 bases left in between. Germline CDR1 and CDR2: SGHDT and YYEEEE. The CDR3 coding sequence is TGTGCCAGCAGCCCGGGACTTTCCGAGTACGAGCAGTACTTC. This gives the protein CASSPGLSEYEQYF.

The J gene is TRBJ1-5, the V gene TRBV6-5; D remains ambiguous. Germline CDR1 is MNHEY and CDR2 is SVGAGI. The CDR3 spans 13 residues. Trimming removed 7 bases from V and 1 base from J, with 8 bases in between. CDR3 amino acids: CASNMLSNQPQHF. The CDR3 DNA sequence: TGTGCCAGCAATATGTTAAGCAATCAGCCCCAGCATTTT.

The chain combines TRBV29-1 with TRBJ1-2; 9 nucleotides align to TRBD1. The CDR3 extends over 13 amino acids. Germline V gene lookup returns CDR1 SQVTM and CDR2 ANQGSEA. The junction had 8 bases not matched to a gene; V was cut back by 7 bases and J by 5 bases. CDR3 loop: CSAETGGAYGYTF. The DNA for the CDR3 is TGCAGCGCAGAAACAGGGGGCGCTTATGGCTACACCTTC.